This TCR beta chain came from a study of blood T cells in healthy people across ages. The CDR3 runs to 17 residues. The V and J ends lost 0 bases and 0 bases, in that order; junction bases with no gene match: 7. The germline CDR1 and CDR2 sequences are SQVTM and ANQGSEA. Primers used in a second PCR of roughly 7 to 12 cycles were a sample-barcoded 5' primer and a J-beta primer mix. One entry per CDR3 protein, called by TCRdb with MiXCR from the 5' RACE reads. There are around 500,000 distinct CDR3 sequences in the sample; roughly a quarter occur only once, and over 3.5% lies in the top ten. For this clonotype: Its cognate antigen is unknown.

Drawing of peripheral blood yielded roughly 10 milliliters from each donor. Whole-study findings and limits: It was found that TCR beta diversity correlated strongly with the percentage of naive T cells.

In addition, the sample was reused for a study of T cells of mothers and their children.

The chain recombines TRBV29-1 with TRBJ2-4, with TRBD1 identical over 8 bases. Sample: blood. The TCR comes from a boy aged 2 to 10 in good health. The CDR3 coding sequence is TGCAGCGTTGAAGATAAGGACAGGGCTGGAGCCAAAAACATTCAGTACTTC. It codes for CSVEDKDRAGAKNIQYF.